Reported below is one T cell receptor beta chain. Its matching antigen is unknown. Extraction of RNA preceded its reverse transcription into cDNA, which served as the sequencing template. Measured with immunoSEQ multiplex PCR; TCRdb has only the in-frame clones, and not every one. The repertoire holds approximately 210,000 clones, with around 65% as singletons. Trimming took 5 bases from V and 9 from J, leaving 14 bases between them. This CDR3 has 13 residues. Germline V gene data show CDR1 as SGHAT and CDR2 as FQNNGV. The data are from a study of CD8+ T cells in alopecia areata. Overall study: Tofacitinib dosing lasted 6 to 18 months, which was then followed by 6 months off drug. Severity was scored as percentage of affected scalp area in treated patients. General study points: Expanded CD8+ clones among the top 100, and scalp clonality, were significantly decreased by tofacitinib.

Treatment noted: oral pan-JAK inhibitor, 5-10 mg twice daily. This TCR came from a human donor with alopecia areata. Sequences were derived from CD4+ T cells sorted from blood, sampled around week 42, from a patient treated with tofacitinib. This chain links TRBV11-2 with TRBJ2-1, with D unresolved. The CDR3 nucleotides are TGTGCCAGCAGCGTACGTGTGTCGGGTGAGCAGTTCTTC. It is translated as CASSVRVSGEQFF.